This T cell receptor beta chain appears in the sequencing data of a study of blood T cell repertoires in COVID-19 (TCRdb year 2020). Broadly, across the study: Collaborator samples came from the United States, Italy and Spain and covered acute and convalescent phases of COVID-19. A freely available public database, intended as a resource for researchers studying the immune response to SARS-CoV-2, is where the repertoires were released. Nearly every sample came with metadata listing a de-identified subject ID, COVID-19 status, age in years and sex. Where HLA class I and class II types were available, the types were taken from metadata supplied by the sample provider, not from assay-based typing. Samples were obtained from the ongoing ImmuneRACE study (first 160 participants) and from 1,254 subjects provided by 6 global collaborators. Deeply sampled blood TCRbeta repertoires from subjects exposed to, actively infected with, or recovered from COVID-19 were included in the dataset. The material from the prospective study consisted of cDNA or gDNA derived from T cells, B-cell-depleted T cells, or PBMCs. Beyond this particular receptor, the publication reports: Clinical and demographic metadata were provided uncurated, with the amount varying by source and participant.

Taken from the germline V gene (reference sequence), the CDR1 and CDR2 loops are PRHDT and FYEKMQ. Trimming removed 6 bases from V and 1 base from J; the gene matches leave 10 bases unexplained. The CDR3, cysteine through phenylalanine, is 16 amino acids long. Only CDR3 DNA is held: 48 bases, read in frame from base 1. TCRbeta CDR3 regions were amplified from genomic DNA using the immunoSEQ Assay, a bias-controlled multiplex PCR. In the source study's methods: Within the assay, amplification of reference gene primers was used to estimate how many nucleated cells each sample contained. Sequence reads were collapsed and filtered to measure the absolute abundance of every unique TCRbeta CDR3 rearrangement. For each sample, productive Simpson clonality was calculated as the square root of Simpson's diversity index over productive rearrangements. The source is immuneACCESS, and TCRdb retained only in-frame sequences with V and J called. Part of the clones is not carried over; for the studies checked, unresolved V genes explain less than half of this, and the remainder is unexplained. D and trimming come from the DNA, and the V and J calls and clone size come from that table. The sample includes almost 350,000 clones, with roughly nine tenths observed a single time. Clones ranked in the top ten supply less than 5% of the sample.

In the case of this clone: What antigen it recognizes has not been identified. Base qualities were left out, and no much larger clone turns up one base away.

At one collaborating source in Seattle, patients were enrolled during active infection and were followed longitudinally through the course of disease. Each collaborating institution followed its own protocols to collect whole blood in K2EDTA tubes. For TCRbeta analysis, collaborator samples were shipped as frozen whole blood, as isolated PBMCs, or as DNA extracted from either sample type. This TCR was recovered from a woman aged 60-70 years with COVID-19, enrolled during active disease. The V and J segments used are TRBV13 and TRBJ1-1; 8 nucleotides in the junction match TRBD1. Sequencing was done on a sample of peripheral blood. The CDR3 region reads CASSSLDRGKNTEAFF. Read as DNA, the sequence is TGTGCCAGCAGTTCTCTAGACAGGGGTAAGAACACTGAAGCTTTCTTT.